These 31 T cell receptor beta chains were sequenced from one sample in a study of cytotoxic CD8 clonotypes in ibrutinib-treated CLL. TCRdb's table, derived via immunoSEQ multiplex PCR, lists solely in-frame clones and lacks some. The sample records approximately 47,000 clones, approximately 65% being singletons. The source material was PBMCs, sampled after 24 months of ibrutinib treatment. The receptor source for this set is a human donor with chronic lymphocytic leukemia.

The table lists this clone with many counts. The chain is built from TRBV5-1 and TRBJ1-1; 8 bases align to TRBD1. The V gene's germline CDR1 is SGHRS and CDR2 YFSETQ. Unmatched junction bases numbered 0, after V lost 1 base and J lost 4 bases. This CDR3 is built from 13 residues. The CDR3 spells CASSLTGGTEAFF. In DNA, the CDR3 is TGCGCCAGCAGCTTGACAGGGGGCACTGAAGCTTTCTTT.

A few counts support this clone. The chain recombines TRBV2 with TRBJ2-5, with 8 bases that match TRBD2. J gave up 2 bases and V 7 bases, and 6 bases lay outside the gene matches. CDR3 length equals 14 residues. Per germline, CDR1 SNHLY and CDR2 FYNNEI. The CDR3 region has the DNA TGTGCCAGCAACTCACTAGCGGCTCAAGAGACCCAGTACTTC. Residues: CASNSLAAQETQYF.

The rearrangement uses TRBV7-2 and TRBJ1-2, with 8 bases fitting TRBD1. Germline assignment: CDR1 SGHTA and CDR2 FQGNSA. J gave up 5 bases and V 4 bases, and 3 bases lay outside the gene matches. This CDR3 has 13 residues. The CDR3 DNA follows: TGTGCCAGCAGCTATCGGACAGGGTATGGCTACACCTTC. Translated, it gives CASSYRTGYGYTF.

A few counts support this clone. The chain uses TRBV11-2 and TRBJ2-3; 9 bases line up with TRBD2. The trim removed 5 bases at V and 5 bases at J, leaving 5 bases unmatched. The V gene's germline CDR1 is SGHAT and CDR2 FQNNGV. The CDR3 is 14 residues long. CDR3 in amino acids: CASSTVAGVDTQYF. CDR3 coding DNA: TGTGCCAGCAGCACGGTAGCGGGGGTAGATACGCAGTATTTT. The variable domain in full, completed from reference TRBV11-2 and TRBJ2-3, reads EAGVAQSPRYKIIEKRQSVAFWCNPISGHATLYWYQQILGQGPKLLIQFQNNGVVDDSQLPKDRFSAERLKGVDSTLKIQPAKLEDSAVYLCASSTVAGVDTQYFGPGTRLTVL.

The V and J genes are TRBV18 and TRBJ1-3, with no clear D. Per germline, CDR1 KGHSH and CDR2 LQKENI. The length of the CDR3 is 13 residues. Trimming shortened V by 6 bases and J by 4 bases, and 10 bases separated the two germline ends. DNA for the CDR3: TGTGCCAGCTCTCCCGAAAACGGAAACACCATATATTTT. It encodes CASSPENGNTIYF. Full variable domain (remainder filled in from reference TRBV18 and TRBJ1-3): NAGVMQNPRHLVRRRGQEARLRCSPMKGHSHVYWYRQLPEEGLKFMVYLQKENIIDESGMPKERFSAEFPKEGPSILRIQQVVRGDSAAYFCASSPENGNTIYFGEGSWLTVV.

V gene TRBV10-3 combines with J gene TRBJ2-3; 7 bases are a match to TRBD2. The CDR3 consists of 15 residues. CDR1 is ENHRY, CDR2 SYGVKD, per germline. V was pared by 6 bases and J by 2 bases, with 8 bases of the junction left unmatched. The CDR3 coding sequence is TGTGCCATCAGACGCCTACTAGCGAACACAGATACGCAGTATTTT. It encodes CAIRRLLANTDTQYF.

V usage is TRBV19 and J usage is TRBJ2-5; 12 bases fit TRBD2. Per germline, CDR1 LNHDA and CDR2 SQIVND (reference sequence). V gave up 5 bases and J gave up 4 bases; unmatched junction bases: 5. This CDR3 spans 15 amino acids. The DNA for the CDR3 is TGTGCCAGTAGTTCATCTAGCGGGAGGGGAGAGACCCAGTACTTC. Translating gives CASSSSSGRGETQYF. Filled out from reference TRBV19 and TRBJ2-5, the complete variable domain reads DGGITQSPKYLFRKEGQNVTLSCEQNLNHDAMYWYRQDPGQGLRLIYYSQIVNDFQKGDIAEGYSVSREKKESFPLTVTSAQKNPTAFYLCASSSSSGRGETQYFGPGTRLLVL.

The DNA of the CDR3 is TGTGCCAGCAGCTTACCGAGTAGCGGGGGGGGCACAGATACGCAGTATTTT. As protein: CASSLPSSGGGTDTQYF. V usage is TRBV7-9 and J usage is TRBJ2-3, with TRBD2 matching over 11 bases. Germline CDR1 and CDR2: SEHNR and FQNEAQ (reference sequence). This CDR3 comprises 17 residues. V shed 2 bases and J 1 base; nucleotides not matched to a gene: 5. Based on the CDR3 plus reference TRBV7-9 and TRBJ2-3, the full variable domain is DTGVSQNPRHKITKRGQNVTFRCDPISEHNRLYWYRQTLGQGPEFLTYFQNEAQLEKSRLLSDRFSAERPKGSFSTLEIQRTEQGDSAMYLCASSLPSSGGGTDTQYFGPGTRLTVL.

The gene calls are TRBV2 and TRBJ2-7; 13 bases are a match to TRBD2. CDR1 is SNHLY and CDR2 is FYNNEI in the germline V gene. This CDR3 has 16 amino acids. J lost 5 bases, V lost 7 bases, and 11 bases had no gene match. Here the CDR3 reads CASTLPGTSGTHEQYF. In DNA, the CDR3 is TGTGCCAGCACCCTCCCCGGGACTAGCGGGACCCACGAGCAGTACTTC.

This clone appeared once. V gene TRBV5-6 combines with J gene TRBJ2-3; D uncertain. The V and J ends lost 5 bases and 8 bases respectively, with 15 bases between them. CDR3 length: 13 residues. CDR1 and CDR2 from the germline V gene are SGHDT and YYEEEE. The CDR3, as DNA: TGTGCCAGCAGGCGCGAACCGGCCAGTACGCAGTATTTT. It codes for CASRREPASTQYF.

J is TRBJ2-7 and V is TRBV2; 8 positions agree with TRBD1. There are 14 residues in the CDR3. The junction had 10 bases not matched to a gene; V was cut back by 6 bases and J by 6 bases. Germline V gene sequence: CDR1 SNHLY, CDR2 FYNNEI. The DNA for the CDR3 is TGTGCCAGCAGCGACCGACAGGGGAAAGGCGAGCAGTACTTC. Protein: CASSDRQGKGEQYF.

The gene calls are TRBV6-5 and TRBJ1-2, with D hard to call. Germline assignment: CDR1 MNHEY and CDR2 SVGAGI. The CDR3 consists of 12 residues. V lost 7 bases and J lost 8, with 14 bases in between. The chain's CDR3 is CASTGRGSGYTF. CDR3 DNA: TGTGCCAGCACTGGGAGAGGCAGCGGCTACACCTTC.

The chain couples TRBV9 to TRBJ1-4; D gene uncertain. CDR1 and CDR2 (germline): SGDLS, YYNGEE. This CDR3 is 15 amino acids long. The V end was cut by 1 base, the J end by 4 bases, with 11 bases between. The CDR3 DNA sequence: TGTGCCAGCAGCGTATCCGAAGGCGTTAATGAAAAACTGTTTTTT. Translating it yields CASSVSEGVNEKLFF.

The chain combines TRBV29-1 with TRBJ2-5, with D tentatively TRBD1 or TRBD2 (5 bases each). The CDR3 has 12 residues. Trimming took off 7 bases at V and 4 bases at J, with 13 bases between the two ends. CDR1 SQVTM and CDR2 ANQGSEA come from the germline V gene. CDR3 sequence: CSAEGQGETQYF. Here the CDR3 DNA reads TGCAGCGCCGAGGGGCAGGGAGAGACCCAGTACTTC.

The rearrangement joins TRBV5-4 to TRBJ2-7; TRBD2 is a possible D gene (6 bases). The V end was cut by 7 bases, the J end by 2 bases, with 19 bases between. The CDR3 has 15 residues. Germline CDR1 is SGHNT and CDR2 is YYREEE (reference sequence). CDR3 sequence: CASHRRGGDPYEQYF. In DNA form, the CDR3 reads TGTGCCAGCCATCGGCGGGGCGGGGATCCCTACGAGCAGTACTTC.

CDR3 in DNA: TGCGCCAGCAGCTTGGATCCCCGGCAGCCCCAGCATTTT. Its protein is CASSLDPRQPQHF. The chain has TRBV5-1 and TRBJ1-5, with D unresolved. The CDR3 covers 13 residues. Trimming left V 0 bases short and J 7 bases short, with 8 bases between. Germline CDR1 reads SGHRS; CDR2 reads YFSETQ.

This sequence joins TRBV5-1 and TRBJ2-3; 14 bases fit TRBD2. CDR1 and CDR2 (germline): SGHRS, YFSETQ. The CDR3 spans 17 residues. Trimming cost V 1 base and J 5 bases; bases outside gene matches: 6. CDR3 amino acids: CASSLRGLAGEGDTQYF. The CDR3 DNA follows: TGCGCCAGCAGCTTGAGGGGACTAGCGGGAGAGGGAGATACGCAGTATTTT.

The chain carries TRBV2 and TRBJ2-3, with 10 bases identical to TRBD2. This CDR3 is built from 14 residues. Germline lookup yields CDR1 SNHLY and CDR2 FYNNEI. The trim removed 8 bases at V and 3 bases at J, leaving 5 bases unmatched. This CDR3 is CASLAGEGTDTQYF. CDR3 sequence (DNA): TGTGCCAGCCTAGCGGGGGAGGGAACAGATACGCAGTATTTT.

This rearrangement joins TRBV19 to TRBJ2-2, with 12 bases identical to TRBD1. CDR1 is LNHDA, CDR2 SQIVND, per germline (reference sequence). V lost 10 bases to trimming and J lost 6 bases; unmatched junction nucleotides: 9. The CDR3 extends over 15 amino acids. The CDR3 DNA follows: TGTGCCACTAAGAGGGGACAGGGGGCTGCCGGGGAGCTGTTTTTT. This codes for CATKRGQGAAGELFF.

The rearrangement uses TRBV6-6 and TRBJ1-2; 7 bases map to TRBD1. After removal of 6 bases from V and 7 bases from J, the junction contained 17 bases not matched to a gene. The CDR3 spans 16 residues. Germline V gene lookup returns CDR1 MNHNY and CDR2 SVGAGI (reference sequence). The CDR3 DNA sequence: TGTGCCAGCAGCTATAATCCGAGACAGGGTACCGGTGGCTACACCTTC. Its protein is CASSYNPRQGTGGYTF.

Remarks on this clone: Germline and junction disagree at one end, which may indicate a read error. Other DNA sequences in this specimen translate into the identical CDR3. The chain has TRBV7-9 and TRBJ2-7; 11 bases agree with TRBD1. This CDR3 is built from 15 residues. The germline V gene encodes CDR1 SEHNR and CDR2 FQNEAQ (reference sequence). CDR3 sequence (DNA): TGTGCTAGCAGCTTCGGACAGGGGGCTATTTACGAGCAGTACTTC. It translates to CASSFGQGAIYEQYF.

Many counts were recorded for this clone. The rearrangement uses TRBV27 and TRBJ2-7; 8 positions agree with TRBD2. This CDR3 comprises 13 residues. V lost 7 bases, J lost 5 bases, and 7 bases stayed unmatched. Germline V gene lookup returns CDR1 MNHEY and CDR2 SMNVEV (reference sequence). The CDR3 spells CASMAGGGNEQYF. The CDR3 nucleotides read TGTGCCAGCATGGCAGGCGGGGGGAACGAGCAGTACTTC.

J is TRBJ1-2 and V is TRBV30; TRBD1 matches 7 bases. V lost 6 bases, J lost 1 base, and 11 bases stayed unmatched. This CDR3 has 15 residues. Germline CDR1 GTSNPN, CDR2 SVGIG (reference sequence). The CDR3 nucleotides are TGTGCCTGCCCAAGCCCGGCAGGGGGTAACTATGGCTACACCTTC. It specifies CACPSPAGGNYGYTF.

This clone was found once. The chain combines TRBV6-1 with TRBJ2-7; D perhaps matches TRBD1 (6 bases). V gave up 6 bases and J gave up 0 bases, with 12 bases separating them. Germline CDR1 MNHNS, CDR2 SASEGT. This CDR3 is built from 14 residues. For the CDR3, the DNA is TGTGCCAGCAGCCGCACAGGGAGCTCCTACGAGCAGTACTTC. Its translation: CASSRTGSSYEQYF.

Only one count was recorded for this clone. The chain recombines TRBV5-4 with TRBJ2-1, with D unclear. Germline V gene sequence: CDR1 SGHNT, CDR2 YYREEE (reference sequence). The CDR3 covers 13 residues. V shed 0 bases and J shed 3 bases, with 4 bases lying between them. CDR3 coding DNA: TGTGCCAGCAGCTTGGGGGACTACAATGAGCAGTTCTTC. Its translation is CASSLGDYNEQFF.

The chain carries TRBV10-3 and TRBJ2-3, with 12 nucleotides matching TRBD2. This CDR3 has 15 amino acids. Trimming removed 6 bases from V and 3 bases from J; junction bases left unmatched: 4. The germline V gene has CDR1 ENHRY and CDR2 SYGVKD. The CDR3 protein is CAIRRTSGNTDTQYF. CDR3 coding DNA: TGTGCCATCAGAAGGACTAGCGGGAATACAGATACGCAGTATTTT.

V is TRBV11-2 and J is TRBJ1-1, with D hard to call. This CDR3 comprises 13 residues. CDR1 and CDR2 from the germline V gene are SGHAT and FQNNGV. The germline V and J ends were trimmed by 5 bases and 5 bases, with 12 bases remaining between them. The CDR3 region has the DNA TGTGCCAGCAGCGTATCAGGACTTACTGAAGCTTTCTTT. Its translation: CASSVSGLTEAFF.

V gene TRBV5-1 combines with J gene TRBJ2-5; TRBD2 aligns across 8 bases. This CDR3 contains 15 residues. V was pared by 2 bases and J by 1 base, with 4 bases of the junction left unmatched. Germline lookup yields CDR1 SGHRS and CDR2 YFSETQ. The CDR3 DNA sequence: TGCGCCAGCAGCTTCGCAGCGGGGGTCCAAGAGACCCAGTACTTC. Protein: CASSFAAGVQETQYF.

The rearrangement uses TRBV2 and TRBJ1-1, with 8 bases identical to TRBD1. J lost 11 bases, V lost 5 bases, and 7 bases had no gene match. Germline CDR1 SNHLY, CDR2 FYNNEI. CDR3 length equals 12 residues. CDR3 residues: CASSIQGGTAFF. For the CDR3, the DNA is TGTGCCAGCAGTATACAGGGGGGGACGGCTTTCTTT.

The CDR3 reads CASSSLRDTKNIQYF. In nucleotides, the CDR3 is TGTGCCAGCTCGAGTCTCCGGGACACAAAAAACATTCAGTACTTC. The rearrangement uses TRBV18 and TRBJ2-4, with D possibly matching TRBD1 (6 bases). Between the trimmed V and J ends, which lost 6 bases and 4 bases, there was a span of 16 bases. Per germline, CDR1 KGHSH and CDR2 LQKENI. CDR3 length equals 15 residues.

This clone was picked up many times. The genes are TRBV19 and TRBJ1-2; D gene unclear. The CDR3 consists of 13 residues. V was clipped by 8 bases and J by 4 bases, with 14 bases between them. The germline gives CDR1 LNHDA, CDR2 SQIVND (reference sequence). CDR3 bases: TGTGCCAGTGCCCTGGGAAGTGGCTATGGCTACACCTTC. It yields the protein CASALGSGYGYTF.